These 23 T cell receptor beta chains were all obtained from the same sample, sequenced in a study of T-cell reconstitution after alpha-beta-depleted transplantation in children. Researchers prepared the TCRbeta library using unique molecular identifiers, the study reports. TCRdb passed the PCR reads through MiXCR, listing each CDR3 protein once. The table records 600,000 to 700,000 distinct CDR3 sequences, approximately 15% of them present only once. This material consisted of PBMCs from the stem cell graft donor, taken from the stem cell graft. Receptors were obtained from a human donor who donated a stem cell graft to a child with acute myeloid leukemia.

This clonotype was detected ten times or more. This chain joins TRBV29-1 and TRBJ1-2, with a tentative D call TRBD1 (5 bases). CDR1 and CDR2 from the germline V gene are SQVTM and ANQGSEA. The V and J ends lost 4 bases and 8 bases respectively, with 11 bases between them. This CDR3 contains 11 residues. This CDR3 is CSVAGVPGYTF. DNA of the CDR3: TGCAGCGTTGCGGGGGTACCCGGCTACACCTTC.

The chain has TRBV12-3 or TRBV12-4 and TRBJ1-4; TRBD1 might be the D (5 bases). Trimming took 5 bases from V and 8 from J, leaving 15 bases between them. This CDR3 is 14 amino acids long. This chain's CDR3 is CASSRGTMGEKLFF. In nucleotides, the CDR3 is TGTGCCAGCAGTAGAGGGACGATGGGGGAAAAACTGTTTTTT.

A few counts support this clonotype. The V and J genes are TRBV28 and TRBJ1-4, with TRBD1 matching 9 bases. The germline V gene has CDR1 MDHEN and CDR2 SYDVKM. The V and J ends lost 7 bases and 7 bases, in that order; junction bases with no gene match: 7. There are 14 residues in the CDR3. CDR3 nucleotides: TGTGCCAGCACTGGGACAGGGATAGGTGAAAAACTGTTTTTT. Translation: CASTGTGIGEKLFF.

This clonotype was seen many times. This chain connects TRBV20-1 to TRBJ2-2; 7 bases are shared with TRBD1. The length of the CDR3 is 13 residues. Looked up from germline, CDR1 is DFQATT and CDR2 is SNEGSKA (reference sequence). CDR3 bases: TGCGGCTCTACAGGGGCGAACACCGGGGAGCTGTTTTTT. Protein: CGSTGANTGELFF.

At least ten counts were recorded for this clonotype. The chain couples TRBV20-1 to TRBJ2-5; D may be TRBD1 or TRBD2 (5 bases each). Germline V gene data show CDR1 as DFQATT and CDR2 as SNEGSKA (reference sequence). The length of the CDR3 is 14 residues. V lost 4 bases to trimming and J lost 1 base, with 13 bases between them. In DNA, the CDR3 is TGCAGTGCTACCTTACGGGGCTCCCAAGAGACCCAGTACTTC. As protein: CSATLRGSQETQYF.

The V call is TRBV20-1, the J call TRBJ2-2, with TRBD2 matching over 10 bases. The CDR3 totals 16 residues. The V gene's germline CDR1 is DFQATT and CDR2 SNEGSKA (reference sequence). V trimming: 0 bases; J trimming: 3 bases; junction bases outside the gene matches: 4. The CDR3 is CSARDPAGGDTGELFF. The CDR3 coding sequence is TGCAGTGCTAGAGATCCAGCGGGGGGGGACACCGGGGAGCTGTTTTTT.

The chain uses TRBV15 and TRBJ2-7; D ambiguous. Per the germline V gene, CDR1 is LNHNV and CDR2 is YYDKDF (reference sequence). The CDR3 spans 14 residues. V lost 3 bases and J 3 bases, leaving 12 bases between the germline ends. Here the CDR3 reads CATSSEQSLYEQYV. In DNA form, the CDR3 reads TGTGCCACCAGCAGCGAACAGTCCCTCTACGAGCAGTACGTC.

The rearrangement joins TRBV6-1 to TRBJ2-7; D unresolved. Germline V lookup: CDR1 MNHNS, CDR2 SASEGT. Trimming cost V 1 base and J 2 bases, with 6 bases left between them. The CDR3 loop spans 13 amino acids. Here the CDR3 DNA reads TGTGCCAGCAGTGAAGGGTCTGCCTACGAGCAGTACGTC. The encoded protein is CASSEGSAYEQYV.

This clonotype was counted at least ten times. The rearrangement joins TRBV7-2 to TRBJ1-2; possibly TRBD1 for D (6 bases). V lost 2 bases, J lost 7 bases, and 14 bases lay in between. This CDR3 spans 14 amino acids. The germline V gene encodes CDR1 SGHTA and CDR2 FQGNSA. This CDR3 reads CASSLRGGSSGYTF. For the CDR3, the DNA is TGTGCCAGCAGCTTAAGGGGGGGCTCGTCTGGCTACACCTTC.

This clonotype was recorded a few times. The chain joins TRBV6-5 to TRBJ1-5, with unresolved D. The length of the CDR3 is 14 residues. Trimming stripped 2 bases from V and 3 bases from J, with 8 bases between. Germline-derived CDR1 and CDR2 are MNHEY and SVGAGI. Written as DNA, the CDR3 is TGTGCCAGCAGTTACCGGGGTTTCAATCAGCCCCAGCATTTT. Encoded protein: CASSYRGFNQPQHF.

The rearrangement uses TRBV3-1 and TRBJ2-2; D unresolved. V shed 1 base and J shed 5 bases, with 8 bases lying between them. The germline gives CDR1 LGHDT, CDR2 YNNKEL (reference sequence). The CDR3 loop spans 14 amino acids. Here the CDR3 reads CASSQGSLTGELFF. The CDR3 DNA sequence: TGTGCCAGCAGCCAAGGCAGCCTGACCGGGGAGCTGTTTTTT.

The genes are TRBV10-3 and TRBJ2-5; maybe TRBD1 (6 bases). This CDR3 region has 16 residues. The germline V gene encodes CDR1 ENHRY and CDR2 SYGVKD. V dropped 4 bases and J dropped 3 bases, with 18 bases sitting between them. In DNA, the CDR3 is TGTGCCATCAGTGGACGACAGGAGGAGAAAAAAGAGACCCAGTACTTC. Translating it yields CAISGRQEEKKETQYF.

This clonotype was detected a few times. This sequence joins TRBV20-1 and TRBJ2-1, with TRBD1 matching 7 bases. Germline V gene lookup returns CDR1 DFQATT and CDR2 SNEGSKA (reference sequence). CDR3 size: 14 residues. V shed 4 bases, J shed 3 bases, and the junction held 6 bases outside the gene matches. Here the CDR3 reads CSATLGTVYNEQFF. The CDR3, as DNA: TGCAGTGCTACTCTCGGGACAGTCTACAATGAGCAGTTCTTC.

This clonotype was seen repeatedly, ten times or more. The gene calls are TRBV5-1 and TRBJ1-2, with TRBD1 as a possible D gene (5 bases). Between the trimmed V and J ends, which lost 7 bases and 6 bases, there was a span of 16 bases. The CDR3 is 13 amino acids. CDR1 is SGHRS and CDR2 is YFSETQ in the germline V gene. The CDR3 region is CASRGPGPNGYTF. The CDR3 DNA reads TGCGCCAGCCGAGGGCCAGGGCCCAATGGCTACACCTTC.

This clonotype was observed many times. The chain carries TRBV9 and TRBJ2-5, with a tentative D call TRBD1 (7 bases). The CDR3 is 15 residues long. Germline V CDR1 and CDR2: SGDLS, YYNGEE. V lost 4 bases and J lost 2, with 15 bases in between. The CDR3 loop reads CASSSGGGLQETQYF. In nucleotides, the CDR3 is TGTGCCAGCAGCTCAGGGGGAGGTCTACAAGAGACCCAGTACTTC.

This clonotype was detected only a few times. The chain employs TRBV6-5 and TRBJ2-7, with D tentatively TRBD1 (5 bases). CDR1 and CDR2 from the germline V gene are MNHEY and SVGAGI. Trimming stripped 4 bases from V and 5 bases from J, with 18 bases between. The CDR3 has 15 residues. Here the CDR3 reads CASSSPSGSRNEQYF. The CDR3 nucleotides read TGTGCCAGCAGTTCCCCCTCAGGGTCCAGAAACGAGCAGTACTTC.

This clonotype has ten or more counts. The chain recombines TRBV7-9 with TRBJ2-3; D uncertain. In germline, CDR1 is SEHNR, CDR2 FQNEAQ (reference sequence). Trimming cost V 2 bases and J 5 bases, with 5 bases left between them. The CDR3 covers 12 residues. CDR3 sequence (DNA): TGTGCCAGCAGCTTACTGGGAGATACGCAGTATTTT. It codes for CASSLLGDTQYF.

The chain combines TRBV5-5 with TRBJ2-1; D is uncertain. Per the germline V gene, CDR1 is SGHKS and CDR2 is YYEKEE (reference sequence). The CDR3 length is 15 residues. Trimming took off 4 bases at V and 0 bases at J, with 11 bases between the two ends. This chain's CDR3 is CASSPTESSYNEQFF. The CDR3 nucleotides are TGTGCCAGCAGCCCAACAGAGAGCTCCTACAATGAGCAGTTCTTC.

The chain is built from TRBV12-3 or TRBV12-4 and TRBJ2-7; D may be TRBD1 or TRBD2 (5 bases each). Trimming left V 3 bases short and J 7 bases short, with 13 bases between. The CDR3 is 13 residues long. The CDR3 nucleotides are TGTGCCAGCAGTTTTGGGTTGTGGGGGGAGCAGTACGTC. It is translated as CASSFGLWGEQYV.

This clonotype was observed many times. V usage is TRBV20-1 and J usage is TRBJ1-4; D is uncertain. V shed 2 bases and J shed 8 bases, with 15 bases lying between them. The CDR3 extends over 14 amino acids. CDR1 and CDR2 (germline): DFQATT, SNEGSKA (reference sequence). The CDR3 DNA is TGCAGTGCTAGAATCGTCGGGGAGCGAGAAAAACTGTTTTTT. This codes for CSARIVGEREKLFF.

The V and J genes are TRBV28 and TRBJ2-2; D is undetermined. Germline CDR1 reads MDHEN; CDR2 reads SYDVKM. Trimming pared 4 bases from V and 0 bases from J, leaving 6 bases between. The CDR3 totals 14 residues. CDR3 residues: CASSSNSNTGELFF. The CDR3 DNA reads as TGTGCCAGCAGTTCGAACTCGAACACCGGGGAGCTGTTTTTT.

The chain is built from TRBV5-1 and TRBJ2-3; 8 positions agree with TRBD2. Trimming cost V 4 bases and J 0 bases; bases outside gene matches: 7. In germline, CDR1 is SGHRS, CDR2 YFSETQ. The CDR3 totals 16 residues. The CDR3 region is CASSGRLAGSTDTQYF. In nucleotides, the CDR3 is TGCGCCAGCAGCGGACGTTTAGCGGGGAGCACAGATACGCAGTATTTT.

The chain recombines TRBV10-1 with TRBJ2-1, with D hard to call. CDR1 is WNHNN, CDR2 SYGVQD, per germline (reference sequence). Trimming left V 8 bases short and J 6 bases short, with 14 bases between. CDR3 length equals 13 residues. CDR3 loop: CASCLGRANEQFF. CDR3 nucleotide sequence: TGCGCCAGCTGCCTGGGAAGGGCCAATGAGCAGTTCTTC.